This T cell receptor (beta chain) was sequenced in a study of healthy donors' naive CD4 and CD8 T cells. CD4+CD8-CD45RO-CD45RA+ cells were naive CD4+; CD8+CD4-CD45RA+CD27bright cells were naive CD8+. Each TCR library used 450 to 600 ng of total RNA and a linear amplification protocol. TCRdb ran MiXCR on the reads and lists one entry per CDR3 protein. The data contain about 180,000 distinct CDR3 sequences, about 74% of them singletons. The sequencing sample was made of naive CD4+ and CD8+ T cells sorted from blood, pooled from several donors. This clonotype originated in a pool of human donors in good health; the sample pools cells from several healthy donors.

In nucleotides, the CDR3 is TGCAGCACTGAGACAGGGGGTTTTGAGCAGTTCTTC. Its protein product is CSTETGGFEQFF. This chain links TRBV29-1 with TRBJ2-1; TRBD1 aligns across 9 bases. V shed 8 bases and J 9 bases; nucleotides not matched to a gene: 8. Germline V lookup: CDR1 SQVTM, CDR2 ANQGSEA. The CDR3 extends over 12 amino acids.